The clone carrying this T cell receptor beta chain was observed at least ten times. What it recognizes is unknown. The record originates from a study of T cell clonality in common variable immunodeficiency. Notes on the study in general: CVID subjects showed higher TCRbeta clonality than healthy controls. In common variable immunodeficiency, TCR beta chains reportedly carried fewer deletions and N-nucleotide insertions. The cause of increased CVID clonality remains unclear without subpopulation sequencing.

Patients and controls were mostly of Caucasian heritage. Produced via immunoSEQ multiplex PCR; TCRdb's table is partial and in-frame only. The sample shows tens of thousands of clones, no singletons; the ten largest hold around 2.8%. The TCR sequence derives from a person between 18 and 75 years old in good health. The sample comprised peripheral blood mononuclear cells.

CDR3 bases read: TGTGCCAGCAGAAAGGGTGTCGTTGATACG. Its protein product is CASRKGVVDT. The whole CDR3 sequence reads CASRKGVVDTQYF. The rearrangement joins TRBV7-2 to TRBJ2-3; D is ambiguous. The missing CDR3 end, 3 residues past where the read stops, is filled in from the germline J gene. The V gene's germline CDR1 is SGHTA and CDR2 FQGNSA. The CDR3 totals 13 residues. V shed 6 bases and J shed 6 bases, with 13 bases lying between them.